Listed below are T cell receptor beta chains from one sample, sequenced in a study of T cell responses to AZD1222 COVID-19 vaccine. The method was immunoSEQ multiplex PCR; TCRdb's version includes in-frame clones alone and lacks a portion of them. This sample has 57,000 or so clones, with about four fifths found just once. The source material was peripheral blood, sampled 28 days after the second AZD1222 dose. These receptors were collected from an adult who received the AZD1222 COVID-19 vaccine. The CDR3 runs from the conserved cysteine through the conserved F or W. A D gene is named only where the DNA matches it firmly. A row's size may be missing; if present it is once, few, many or a size class.

size	D	V	J	DNA	CDR3
-	-	TRBV4-3	TRBJ2-2	TGCGCCAGCAGCCAAGAGGGCCAGGCCGGGGAGCTGTTTTTT	CASSQEGQAGELFF
-	-	TRBV2	TRBJ2-3	TGTGCCAGTAAAAGCAGGGGTGCCACAGATACGCAGTATTTT	CASKSRGATDTQYF
-	-	TRBV7-9	TRBJ2-5	TGTGCCAGCAGCTTAATAAGCGCTGCGACCCAGTACTTC	CASSLISAATQYF
-	TRBD2	TRBV19	TRBJ2-3	TGTGCCAGTAGTATAGGTGTAGCGGGAGGGATCACAGATACGCAGTATTTT	CASSIGVAGGITDTQYF
-	-	TRBV18	TRBJ2-5	TGTGCCAGCTCACCACAGGCAGCCTTCGGGCGAGAGACCCAGTACTTC	CASSPQAAFGRETQYF
-	-	TRBV11-1	TRBJ2-3	TGTGCCAGCAGCTTTTCGGCTGATAGGGCAGATACGCAGTATTTT	CASSFSADRADTQYF
-	-	TRBV2	TRBJ2-3	TGTGCCACCGCACTGGGGGGGCAAGGAGATACGCAGTATTTT	CATALGGQGDTQYF
-	TRBD1	TRBV28	TRBJ2-7	TGTGCCAGCAGTTCGGACAGGGGGATCTACGAGCAGTACTTC	CASSSDRGIYEQYF
-	-	TRBV6-5	TRBJ2-7	TGTGCCAGCAGTTACGGCCCCACCTACGAGCAGTACTTC	CASSYGPTYEQYF
-	TRBD2	TRBV9	TRBJ2-1	TGTGCCAGCAGCCTAGCGGGACGGCATGAGCAGTTCTTC	CASSLAGRHEQFF
-	-	TRBV6-5	TRBJ2-5	TGTGCCAGCAGTTACGTTCGTGGGGAGACCCAGTACTTC	CASSYVRGETQYF
-	-	TRBV28	TRBJ2-1	TGTGCCAGCACCGCATACACAGGGAATGAGCAGTTCTTC	CASTAYTGNEQFF
-	TRBD1	TRBV30	TRBJ1-2	TGTGCCTGGGAGGACAGGGATGGCTACACCTTC	CAWEDRDGYTF
-	-	TRBV3-1/TRBV3-2	TRBJ2-7	TGTGCCAGCAGCCTCCGAAGGGGTAGGGGAGAATTGGAAGAGCAGTACTTC	CASSLRRGRGELEEQYF
-	TRBD1	TRBV29-1	TRBJ1-2	TGCAGCGTTGATTCACAGGGGGCAATTGGCTACACCTTC	CSVDSQGAIGYTF
once	TRBD2	TRBV2	TRBJ2-7	TGTGCCAGCAGCCGACTAGCGGGGACCTACGAGCAGTACTTC	CASSRLAGTYEQYF
-	TRBD1	TRBV4-3	TRBJ2-7	TGCGCCAGCAGCCAAGAATGGGTTGGGGGACAGGGAGGGAGCGAGCAGTACTTC	CASSQEWVGGQGGSEQYF
-	TRBD2	TRBV5-4	TRBJ2-3	TGTGCCAGCAGTCCGGGGGGGGTTGTGACGCAGTATTTT	CASSPGGVVTQYF
few	-	TRBV5-1	TRBJ2-2	TGCGCCAGCAGCTTGGCCATCTCGCAGCCCACCGGGGAGCTGTTTTTT	CASSLAISQPTGELFF
-	-	TRBV6-6	TRBJ2-2	TGTGCCAGCAGTTCTCTTTCGGGGTCCGGGGAGCTGTTTTTT	CASSSLSGSGELFF
-	-	TRBV3-1/TRBV3-2	TRBJ1-6	TGTGCCAGCAGCCCCGGGGCGGGGGGGAATTCACCCCTCCACTTT	CASSPGAGGNSPLHF
-	-	TRBV6-2/TRBV6-3	TRBJ1-1	TGTGCCAGCAGTTCTCCTCCGCCGACAGCGAACACTGAAGCTTTCTTT	CASSSPPPTANTEAFF
-	-	TRBV19	TRBJ1-2	TGTGCCAGTAATTTTGGCCTCTATGGCTACACCTTC	CASNFGLYGYTF
-	-	TRBV27	TRBJ1-2	TGTGCCAGCAGTGTGGGACGGGGCCTGGGCTACACCTTC	CASSVGRGLGYTF
-	TRBD2	TRBV6-2/TRBV6-3	TRBJ2-3	TGTGCCAGCAGTTACTCGATTTTCCTAGCGGGAGACTGGGATACGCAGTATTTT	CASSYSIFLAGDWDTQYF
-	-	TRBV5-6	TRBJ1-1	TGTGCCAGCAGCCCCTTGTGGCTCCGGGACACTGAAGCTTTCTTT	CASSPLWLRDTEAFF
-	-	TRBV7-9	TRBJ2-7	TGTGCCAGCAGCTTAACTAATTCCCCCAGTCCCCAGTACTTC	CASSLTNSPSPQYF
-	-	TRBV9	TRBJ2-1	TGTGCCAGCAGCGTAGCCGGGACACTAGGCTGGAATGAGCAGTTCTTC	CASSVAGTLGWNEQFF
once	-	TRBV7-2	TRBJ2-4	TGTGCCAGCAGCCCGACAAGGGGGCGGGGGAACATTCAGTACTTC	CASSPTRGRGNIQYF
-	-	TRBV5-4	TRBJ1-1	TGTGCCAGCAGCGGACTTAGGGGGGGGAACACTGAAGCTTTCTTT	CASSGLRGGNTEAFF
-	-	TRBV27	TRBJ2-2	TGTGCCAGCAGTTTTCGGGACGGCGGGGAGCTGTTTTTT	CASSFRDGGELFF
-	TRBD2	TRBV3-1/TRBV3-2	TRBJ2-2	TGTGCCAGCAGCCAAGTATCAGCGGGAGCTATGAACACCGGGGAGCTGTTTTTT	CASSQVSAGAMNTGELFF
once	TRBD2	TRBV5-1	TRBJ2-3	TGCGCCAGCAGCTTGGGTTCTAGCGGGATCACAGATACGCAGTATTTT	CASSLGSSGITDTQYF
-	TRBD1	TRBV6-6	TRBJ1-5	TGTGCCAGCAGGAACAGGGGGTCCTTTGAGCCCCAGCATTTT	CASRNRGSFEPQHF
-	-	TRBV7-3	TRBJ2-2	TGTGCCAGCAGCTTATTTTCCGGGGCGGGCACCGGGGAGCTGTTTTTT	CASSLFSGAGTGELFF
once	TRBD1	TRBV5-4	TRBJ2-4	TGTGCCAGCAGCTTGAAGGGGGCGCGGGCTCCTGCCAAAAACATTCAGTACTTC	CASSLKGARAPAKNIQYF
-	-	TRBV7-2	TRBJ2-7	TGTGCCAGCAGCCGTGACAGGAACTACGAGCAGTACTTC	CASSRDRNYEQYF
-	-	TRBV2	TRBJ2-1	TGTGCCAGCAGTGAAGGAACTGGCTCCTACAATGAGCAGTTCTTC	CASSEGTGSYNEQFF
-	-	TRBV28	TRBJ2-7	TGTGCCAGCAGTTTAGCGAGGGGGCGGGGAAGTTCGCAGTACTTC	CASSLARGRGSSQYF
few	TRBD1	TRBV28	TRBJ2-7	TGTGCCAGCAGTTCTTCCGCGGACAGGGGGCTCTCCTACGAGCAGTACTTC	CASSSSADRGLSYEQYF
-	-	TRBV11-2	TRBJ2-4	TGTGCCAGCAGCTTAGCGGAGGTCAGTGGAAACATTCAGTACTTC	CASSLAEVSGNIQYF
-	TRBD1	TRBV6-5	TRBJ1-3	TGTGCCAGCTCGCTCTCGGGACAGCAGGGAAACACCATATATTTT	CASSLSGQQGNTIYF
once	TRBD1	TRBV5-1	TRBJ2-5	TGCGCCAGCAGCTTAGGGGGACAGGTTCAAGAGACCCAGTACTTC	CASSLGGQVQETQYF
-	-	TRBV21-1	TRBJ2-7	TGTGCCAGCAGCATCGGGGTCGCCTACGAGCAGTACTTC	CASSIGVAYEQYF